What follows are 2 T cell receptor beta chains derived from one specimen sequenced in a study of T cell repertoires in cytomegalovirus infection. One entry per CDR3 protein, called by TCRdb with MiXCR from the reads. The data show roughly 130,000 distinct CDR3 sequences, 8.8% seen once. Sequencing was performed on PBMCs. These receptors were obtained from a human donor in good health (CMV status not recorded). Some clones in this sample may be carry-over from other donors' samples.

This clonotype was counted a few times. CDR3 coding DNA: TGCAGTGCTAGAGATTCTGGTGGCTATAGCTCCTACAATGAGCAGTTCTTC. This encodes CSARDSGGYSSYNEQFF. This sequence joins TRBV20-1 and TRBJ2-1; D is unclear. Trimming shortened V by 0 bases and J by 0 bases, and 15 bases separated the two germline ends. Germline V gives CDR1 DFQATT, CDR2 SNEGSKA (reference sequence). This CDR3 is built from 17 residues.

The chain combines TRBV5-6 with TRBJ1-4, with TRBD1 as a possible D gene (5 bases). The CDR3 sequence is 16 residues long. CDR1 and CDR2 (germline): SGHDT, YYEEEE. V was shortened by 4 bases and J by 0 bases, with 13 bases between the two germline ends. CDR3 region: CASSRGRTATNEKLFF. The CDR3 DNA reads TGTGCCAGCAGCCGGGGACGGACTGCAACTAATGAAAAACTGTTTTTT.